This entry lists 4 T cell receptor beta chains sequenced from one sample in a study of beta chain features in type 1 diabetes. Whole-study findings and limits: All four CD4+ subsets from Type 1 diabetes patients carried moderately but significantly shorter TCRB CDR3s.

Their specific antigens are unknown. Investigators reverse transcribed all isolated RNA, so they sequenced expressed TCRB transcripts. Method: immunoSEQ multiplex PCR; TCRdb's copy keeps in-frame clones and lacks some. The sample lists roughly 280,000 clones; about 24% were seen once. The sample was naive CD4+ T cells from blood. The receptors here all came from a woman aged 25 to 39 with type 1 diabetes.

Remarks on this clone: Mismatch with germline at one junction end may stem from a read error. The V call is TRBV28, the J call TRBJ2-7, with D perhaps matching TRBD2 (5 bases). There are 12 residues in the CDR3. Looked up from germline, CDR1 is MDHEN and CDR2 is SYDVKM. The CDR3 sequence is CASSFNRLRMEF. In DNA, the CDR3 is TGTGCCAGCAGTTTTAATAGACTACGGATGGAATTC.

A few counts support this clone. The V call is TRBV19, the J call TRBJ1-5; D gene unclear. Germline V gene lookup returns CDR1 LNHDA and CDR2 SQIVND (reference sequence). The CDR3 is 12 amino acids. V was pared by 5 bases and J by 3 bases, with 5 bases between. The CDR3 sequence is CASSFFNQPQHF. For the CDR3, the DNA is TGTGCCAGTAGTTTCTTCAATCAGCCCCAGCATTTT.

The rearrangement joins TRBV5-1 to TRBJ2-1, with 11 bases fitting TRBD2. The V and J ends lost 0 bases and 5 bases, in that order; junction bases with no gene match: 1. The CDR3 covers 15 residues. Germline CDR1 SGHRS, CDR2 YFSETQ. The DNA of the CDR3 is TGCGCCAGCAGCTTGGTGGGACTAGCGGACAATGAGCAGTTCTTC. Protein: CASSLVGLADNEQFF.

The gene calls are TRBV7-9 and TRBJ1-2; TRBD1 agrees at 8 bases. The length of the CDR3 is 15 residues. Germline trimming cut 3 bases from V and 6 bases from J; bases unmatched to any gene: 9. Germline lookup yields CDR1 SEHNR and CDR2 FQNEAQ (reference sequence). CDR3 sequence (DNA): TGTGCCAGCAGCTTCTTAGTGGACAGGGAGGATGGCTACACCTTC. Translated: CASSFLVDREDGYTF.